Below, 13 T cell receptor beta chains from the same sample are listed, as sequenced in a study of cytomegalovirus exposure and HLA in healthy donors. TCRdb's table, derived via immunoSEQ multiplex PCR, lists solely in-frame clones and lacks some. The sample carries over 90,000 clones, roughly 94% recorded once. Sequencing input: PBMCs. The source of these receptors is a young woman in good health and CMV-seronegative.

CDR3 sequence (DNA): TGTGCCAGCAGCTACGGGTCTGTCGTGAACACTGAAGCTTTCTTT. This codes for CASSYGSVVNTEAFF. This chain joins TRBV7-2 and TRBJ1-1; D not resolved. The CDR3 sequence is 15 residues long. Trimming took off 4 bases at V and 0 bases at J, with 12 bases between the two ends. From germline, CDR1 is SGHTA and CDR2 FQGNSA.

The V and J genes are TRBV11-2 and TRBJ1-1; tentative D call: TRBD1 (6 bases). The ends were cut back, 2 bases at V and 6 bases at J, with 10 bases in the middle. The CDR3 extends over 13 amino acids. The germline gives CDR1 SGHAT, CDR2 FQNNGV. The DNA of the CDR3 is TGTGCCAGCAGCTTATATAGACAGGCTGAAGCTTTCTTT. It specifies CASSLYRQAEAFF.

The chain recombines TRBV19 with TRBJ2-7; D unresolved. V lost 8 bases to trimming and J lost 2 bases, with 19 bases between them. Germline V lookup: CDR1 LNHDA, CDR2 SQIVND (reference sequence). This CDR3 has 15 amino acids. The CDR3 DNA reads TGTGCCAGTCAACCCAGCCCTGGGCAGACCTACGAGCAGTACTTC. Protein product: CASQPSPGQTYEQYF.

The chain employs TRBV9 and TRBJ1-4, with 12 positions matching TRBD1. This CDR3 is built from 18 residues. Germline V lookup: CDR1 SGDLS, CDR2 YYNGEE. Trimming removed 3 bases from V and 3 bases from J; junction bases left unmatched: 9. The CDR3 loop is CASSAAGTGGASNEKLFF. CDR3 DNA: TGTGCCAGCAGCGCAGCCGGGACAGGGGGCGCATCTAATGAAAAACTGTTTTTT.

The chain carries TRBV18 and TRBJ1-6; tentative D call: TRBD1 (6 bases). The CDR3 is 15 residues long. V lost 0 bases to trimming and J lost 10 bases, with 13 bases between them. Germline V gene lookup returns CDR1 KGHSH and CDR2 LQKENI. This CDR3 is CASSPPRGGGSPLHF. In DNA, the CDR3 is TGTGCCAGCTCACCACCGAGAGGGGGTGGGTCACCCCTCCACTTT.

CDR3 sequence: CASSLGPGTGVEQYF. CDR3 sequence (DNA): TGTGCCAGCAGCTTGGGGCCCGGGACAGGGGTCGAGCAGTACTTC. This chain joins TRBV5-6 and TRBJ2-7; 10 bases match TRBD1. The CDR3 covers 15 residues. V lost 0 bases to trimming and J lost 6 bases; unmatched junction nucleotides: 6. In germline, CDR1 is SGHDT, CDR2 YYEEEE. The whole variable domain, filled in from reference TRBV5-6 and TRBJ2-7, reads DAGVTQSPTHLIKTRGQQVTLRCSPKSGHDTVSWYQQALGQGPQFIFQYYEEEERQRGNFPDRFSGHQFPNYSSELNVNALLLGDSALYLCASSLGPGTGVEQYFGPGTRLTVT.

This chain joins TRBV6-5 and TRBJ1-3; D is unresolved. V lost 2 bases and J lost 4, with 12 bases in between. The CDR3 has 15 amino acids. Germline assignment: CDR1 MNHEY and CDR2 SVGAGI. Here the CDR3 reads CASSYDNNPGNTIYF. As DNA, the CDR3 is TGTGCCAGCAGTTACGACAATAACCCGGGAAACACCATATATTTT.

V and J are TRBV10-3 and TRBJ1-2, with 7 positions matching TRBD1. V dropped 6 bases and J dropped 4; count of bases not matched to a gene: 5. The CDR3 contains 13 residues. Germline lookup yields CDR1 ENHRY and CDR2 SYGVKD. The CDR3 spells CAISLDRPYGYTF. The CDR3 coding sequence is TGTGCCATCAGCCTGGACAGGCCCTATGGCTACACCTTC.

This clone was seen only once. The genes are TRBV5-1 and TRBJ2-1, with 9 bases identical to TRBD1. Germline V gene data show CDR1 as SGHRS and CDR2 as YFSETQ. This CDR3 region has 13 residues. Trimming cost V 8 bases and J 6 bases; bases outside gene matches: 6. The CDR3 DNA follows: TGCGCCAGTAACCTGGACAGGGGCAATGAGCAGTTCTTC. Amino acid sequence: CASNLDRGNEQFF.

The chain combines TRBV5-4 with TRBJ2-7, with 7 positions matching TRBD1. The CDR3 is 16 amino acids. V trimming: 4 bases; J trimming: 2 bases; junction bases outside the gene matches: 12. The V gene's germline CDR1 is SGHNT and CDR2 YYREEE (reference sequence). The CDR3 bases are TGTGCCAGCAGCGTTGGGGGCTCCGGGACAGCCTACGAGCAGTACTTC. Amino acid sequence: CASSVGGSGTAYEQYF.

V usage is TRBV9 and J usage is TRBJ1-5; D gene unclear. The CDR3 loop spans 13 amino acids. The germline gives CDR1 SGDLS, CDR2 YYNGEE. Deletions cut 0 bases from V and 3 bases from J, with 4 bases between. CDR3 DNA: TGTGCCAGCAGCGTAGGTAACAATCAGCCCCAGCATTTT. Translating it yields CASSVGNNQPQHF.

V usage is TRBV10-3 and J usage is TRBJ2-5; no definite D call. Trimming left V 5 bases short and J 0 bases short, with 7 bases between. Germline V gene sequence: CDR1 ENHRY, CDR2 SYGVKD. The CDR3 covers 13 residues. CDR3 region: CAISQDYQETQYF. CDR3 DNA: TGTGCCATCAGTCAGGATTACCAAGAGACCCAGTACTTC.

The genes are TRBV6-4 and TRBJ2-7, with 7 bases lining up with TRBD1. The junction had 19 bases not matched to a gene; V was cut back by 2 bases and J by 0 bases. The CDR3 covers 20 residues. Per the germline V gene, CDR1 is MRHNA and CDR2 is SNTAGT. This chain's CDR3 is CASSDAFGPFRDRDSYEQYF. The CDR3 nucleotides are TGTGCCAGCAGTGACGCTTTCGGGCCGTTTCGGGACAGAGACTCCTACGAGCAGTACTTC.